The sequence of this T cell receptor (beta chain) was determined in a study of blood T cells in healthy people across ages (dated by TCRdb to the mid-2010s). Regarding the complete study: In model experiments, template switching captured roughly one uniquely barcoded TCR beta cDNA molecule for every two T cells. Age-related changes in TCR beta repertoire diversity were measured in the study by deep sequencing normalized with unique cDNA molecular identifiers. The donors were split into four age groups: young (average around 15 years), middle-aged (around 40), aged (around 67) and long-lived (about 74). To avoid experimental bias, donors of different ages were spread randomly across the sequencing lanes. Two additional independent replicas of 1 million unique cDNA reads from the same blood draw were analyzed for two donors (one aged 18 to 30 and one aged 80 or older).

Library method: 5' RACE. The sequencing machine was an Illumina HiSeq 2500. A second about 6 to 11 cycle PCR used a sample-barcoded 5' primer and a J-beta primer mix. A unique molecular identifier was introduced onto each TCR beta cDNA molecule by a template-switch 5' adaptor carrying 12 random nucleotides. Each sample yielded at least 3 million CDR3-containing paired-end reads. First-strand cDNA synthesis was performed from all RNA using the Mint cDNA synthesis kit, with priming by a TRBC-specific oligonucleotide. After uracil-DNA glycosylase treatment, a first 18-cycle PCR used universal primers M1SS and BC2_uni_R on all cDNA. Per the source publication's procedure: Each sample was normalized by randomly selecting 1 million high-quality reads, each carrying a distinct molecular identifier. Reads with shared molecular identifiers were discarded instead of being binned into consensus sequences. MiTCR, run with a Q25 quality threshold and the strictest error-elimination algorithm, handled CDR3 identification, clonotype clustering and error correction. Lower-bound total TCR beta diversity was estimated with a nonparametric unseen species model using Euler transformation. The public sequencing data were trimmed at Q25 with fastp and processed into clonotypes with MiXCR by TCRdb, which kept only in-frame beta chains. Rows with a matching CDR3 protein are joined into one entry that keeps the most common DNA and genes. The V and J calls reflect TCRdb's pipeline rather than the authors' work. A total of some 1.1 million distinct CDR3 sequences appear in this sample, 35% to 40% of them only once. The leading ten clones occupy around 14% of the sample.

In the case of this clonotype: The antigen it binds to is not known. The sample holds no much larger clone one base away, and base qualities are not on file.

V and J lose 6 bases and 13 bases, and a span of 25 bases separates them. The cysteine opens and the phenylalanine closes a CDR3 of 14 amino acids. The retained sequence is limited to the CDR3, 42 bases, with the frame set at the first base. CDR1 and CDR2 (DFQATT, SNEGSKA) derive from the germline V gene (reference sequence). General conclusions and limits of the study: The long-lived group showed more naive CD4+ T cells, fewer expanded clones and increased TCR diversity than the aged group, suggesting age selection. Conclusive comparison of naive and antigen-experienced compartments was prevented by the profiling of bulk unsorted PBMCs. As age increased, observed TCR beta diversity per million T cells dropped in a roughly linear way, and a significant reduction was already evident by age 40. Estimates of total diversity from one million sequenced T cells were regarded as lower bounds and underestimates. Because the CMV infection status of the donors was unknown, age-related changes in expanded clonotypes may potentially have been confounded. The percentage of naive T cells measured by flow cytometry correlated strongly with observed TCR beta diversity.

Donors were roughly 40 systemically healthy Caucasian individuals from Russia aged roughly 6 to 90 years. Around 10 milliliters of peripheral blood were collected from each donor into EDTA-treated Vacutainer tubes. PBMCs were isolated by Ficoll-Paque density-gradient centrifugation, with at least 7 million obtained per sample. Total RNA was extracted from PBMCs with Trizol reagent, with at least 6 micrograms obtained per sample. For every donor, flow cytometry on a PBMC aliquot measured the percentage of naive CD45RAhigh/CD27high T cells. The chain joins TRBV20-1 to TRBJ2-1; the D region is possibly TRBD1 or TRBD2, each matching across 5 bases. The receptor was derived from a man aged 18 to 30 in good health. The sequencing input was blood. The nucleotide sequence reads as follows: TGCAGTGCCCACGACACGGACCTTCTTGGGACCCAGTTCTTC. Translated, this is CSAHDTDLLGTQFF.